This TCR beta chain emerged from a study of T cells in Graves' hyperthyroidism and ophthalmopathy. Looking at the study overall: Blood was drawn when the patient was first diagnosed and still untreated.

The V and J ends lost 6 bases and 8 bases, in that order; junction bases with no gene match: 14. The CDR3 spans 16 residues. Germline V gene sequence: CDR1 LNHDA, CDR2 SQIVND (reference sequence). RNA transcripts served as the template for amplifying TCR beta CDR3 regions. RT-PCR in the first round (using the HTBI primer set) targeted the TCR CDR3. MiXCR, run by TCRdb on the multiplex PCR reads, gives a single entry per CDR3 protein. The sample gives approximately 400,000 distinct CDR3 sequences, 15% to 18% of which show up once; 13% to 15% is in the top ten. Graves' hyperthyroidism without ophthalmopathy progression within 18 months was termed stable. Pregnant or lactating patients were excluded, as were those with uncontrolled infection or other autoimmune disease.

The sequence came from a woman aged 18 to 35 with Graves' hyperthyroidism. The sample comprised blood. The chain joins TRBV19 to TRBJ2-1; 9 nucleotides align to TRBD2. CDR3 DNA sequence: TGTGCCAGTAGCCCCTGGGGTAGCGGGGGCCGAGATGAGCAGTTCTTC. This gives the protein CASSPWGSGGRDEQFF.